This is a list of T cell receptor beta chains from one sample in a study of blood T cells in healthy people across ages. TCRdb redid the calling of the 5' RACE reads with MiXCR, one entry per CDR3 protein. The table shows 550,000 to 700,000 distinct CDR3 sequences, with 25% to 30% occurring only once. The sample comprised blood. These TCRs come from a woman aged 70-85 years in good health. CDR3s include the opening cysteine and the closing phenylalanine or tryptophan. D genes are given only for firm matches. A clone size is listed for some rows: how often the clone was seen (once, few, many), or a class if it is expanded.

v_call	j_call	d_call	clone_size	cdr3_aa	cdr3_nt
TRBV7-2	TRBJ2-5	-	many	CASSRPGEETQYF	TGTGCCAGCAGTCGCCCAGGGGAAGAGACCCAGTACTTC
TRBV5-1	TRBJ1-4	-	-	CASSLDEEKLFF	TGCGCCAGCAGCTTGGATGAGGAAAAACTGTTTTTT
TRBV28	TRBJ2-6	-	once	CASSWGGDSALSGANVLTF	TGTGCCAGCAGTTGGGGAGGGGACAGCGCTCTATCTGGGGCCAACGTCCTGACTTTC
TRBV5-1	TRBJ2-1	TRBD1	few	CASGGQGGNEQFF	TGCGCCAGCGGGGGACAGGGAGGGAATGAGCAGTTCTTC
TRBV7-2	TRBJ2-4	-	many	CASSLPGRSIQYF	TGTGCCAGCAGCTTGCCGGGACGGAGCATTCAGTACTTC
TRBV2	TRBJ1-2	-	-	CACIREGGLVYGYTF	TGTGCCTGCATCCGTGAGGGGGGGCTCGTCTATGGCTACACCTTC
TRBV12-3/TRBV12-4	TRBJ1-5	-	-	CASSLFGVDQPQHF	TGTGCCAGCAGTTTATTCGGGGTAGATCAGCCCCAGCATTTT
TRBV6-5	TRBJ1-2	TRBD1	-	CASSSLGGHYGYTF	TGTGCCAGCAGTTCTCTAGGGGGCCACTATGGCTACACCTTC
TRBV6-5	TRBJ2-3	TRBD2	-	CASSPYSGGAQYF	TGTGCCAGCAGTCCATATAGCGGGGGGGCGCAGTATTTT
TRBV7-2	TRBJ2-1	TRBD2	few	CASSSGLAWIYNEQFF	TGTGCCAGCAGCTCGGGACTAGCGTGGATCTACAATGAGCAGTTCTTC